A selection of T cell receptor beta chains follows, all from one sample in a study of cytomegalovirus exposure and HLA in healthy donors. Generated by immunoSEQ multiplex PCR, the TCRdb table keeps only in-frame clones and is missing some. The sample lists 65,000 to 80,000 clones; over 70% were seen once. Sequencing was performed on PBMCs. The receptors derive from a man aged 35-49 years in good health and CMV-seropositive. The CDR3 runs from the conserved cysteine through the conserved F or W. The order of the fields is CDR3 DNA, CDR3 protein, clone size, D gene, J gene, V gene. A D gene is named only where the DNA matches it firmly. Clone size is shown for a subset of rows, as once, few, many or a class of expanded clone.

DNA: TGTGCCAGCAGCTCCACAGGGTCCACAGATACGCAGTATTTT; CDR3: CASSSTGSTDTQYF; size: once; D: -; J: TRBJ2-3; V: TRBV28
DNA: TGTGCCAGCATCCATACTAGCGGGGGAGCAGATACGCAGTATTTT; CDR3: CASIHTSGGADTQYF; size: few; D: TRBD2; J: TRBJ2-3; V: TRBV7-9
DNA: TGTGCCAGCGGCACCACTAGCGGGAGCTCCTACGAGCAGTACTTC; CDR3: CASGTTSGSSYEQYF; size: -; D: TRBD2; J: TRBJ2-7; V: TRBV6-6
DNA: TGTGCCAGCAGTTTACCCGGGATCTGGAATGAAGCTTTCTTT; CDR3: CASSLPGIWNEAFF; size: -; D: -; J: TRBJ1-1; V: TRBV28
DNA: TGTGCCAGCAGACGACAGGCGGAAATCACTGAAGCTTTCTTT; CDR3: CASRRQAEITEAFF; size: few; D: -; J: TRBJ1-1; V: TRBV6-1
DNA: TGTGCCAGCAGTACAAAGCCCAGGACAGGGCGGCAACCAGGAGAGACCCAGTACTTC; CDR3: CASSTKPRTGRQPGETQYF; size: -; D: TRBD1; J: TRBJ2-5; V: TRBV7-9
DNA: TGTGCCAGCAGCTTCGGGACAGGGGGAACTGAAGCTTTCTTT; CDR3: CASSFGTGGTEAFF; size: -; D: TRBD1; J: TRBJ1-1; V: TRBV9
DNA: TGTGCCAGCAGTGAAGGTCTAGCGGTAGACGAGCAGTACTTC; CDR3: CASSEGLAVDEQYF; size: -; D: TRBD2; J: TRBJ2-7; V: TRBV6-1
DNA: TGTGCCAGCAGCCCGGGACAGGCGATAAACTATGGCTACACCTTC; CDR3: CASSPGQAINYGYTF; size: -; D: TRBD1; J: TRBJ1-2; V: TRBV7-2
DNA: TGCAGCGTCCCCCCGGTTAGCGGGAGCTCCTACAATGAGCAGTTCTTC; CDR3: CSVPPVSGSSYNEQFF; size: -; D: TRBD2; J: TRBJ2-1; V: TRBV29-1
DNA: TGTGCCAGCAGTTACTCCCGGACAGGGGTCCCCGGGGAGCTGTTTTTT; CDR3: CASSYSRTGVPGELFF; size: -; D: TRBD1; J: TRBJ2-2; V: TRBV6-5
DNA: TGTGCCAGCAGTACTTCTTCGACAGGCCGATCTCACTTT; CDR3: CASSTSSTGRSHF; size: -; D: -; J: TRBJ1-6; V: TRBV6-5
DNA: TGTGCCAGCAGGCCGGGCTTTGGAGGCCGCGAGCAGTACTTC; CDR3: CASRPGFGGREQYF; size: few; D: -; J: TRBJ2-7; V: TRBV2
DNA: TGTGCCAGCAGTTACTTAGGGGCGTTAAGTGGCTACACCTTC; CDR3: CASSYLGALSGYTF; size: -; D: -; J: TRBJ1-2; V: TRBV6-5
DNA: TGTGCCAGTAAACTGACAGGGGTGGGCACTGAAGCTTTCTTT; CDR3: CASKLTGVGTEAFF; size: -; D: TRBD1; J: TRBJ1-1; V: TRBV19
DNA: TGTGCCTGGGGACTAGACCCGCAGTATTTT; CDR3: CAWGLDPQYF; size: many; D: TRBD2; J: TRBJ2-3; V: TRBV30
DNA: TGTGCCAGCCTAGCGGGAGGGGCCGGGGAGCTGTTTTTT; CDR3: CASLAGGAGELFF; size: -; D: TRBD2; J: TRBJ2-2; V: TRBV2
DNA: TGCAGCGTTGAAAACAGGGTGGTTTGGGGCACTGAAGCTTTCTTT; CDR3: CSVENRVVWGTEAFF; size: -; D: -; J: TRBJ1-1; V: TRBV29-1
DNA: TGTGCCAGCTCCTACAGGGGATCCTACGAGCAGTACTTC; CDR3: CASSYRGSYEQYF; size: -; D: TRBD1; J: TRBJ2-7; V: TRBV27
DNA: TGTGCCTGGAGTCGTGGGAGTCCCTACGAGCAGTACTTC; CDR3: CAWSRGSPYEQYF; size: -; D: -; J: TRBJ2-7; V: TRBV30
DNA: TGTGCCAGCAGCCCTGGGGGGTCCGGGGCCAACGTCCTGACTTTC; CDR3: CASSPGGSGANVLTF; size: -; D: -; J: TRBJ2-6; V: TRBV5-4
DNA: TGTGCCAGCAGCTCCTCTTCACGACTGGCCCTCTACGAGCAGTACTTC; CDR3: CASSSSSRLALYEQYF; size: few; D: -; J: TRBJ2-7; V: TRBV5-6
DNA: TGTGCCAGCAGAAAAACTAGCGGGGGCTCCTACAATGAGCAGTTCTTC; CDR3: CASRKTSGGSYNEQFF; size: -; D: TRBD2; J: TRBJ2-1; V: TRBV28
DNA: TGCGCCAGCAGCGGACAGAACACTGAAGCTTTCTTT; CDR3: CASSGQNTEAFF; size: -; D: -; J: TRBJ1-1; V: TRBV5-1
DNA: TGTGCCAGCAGCCCATCGGGGGGAGGGTCGCGGAATGAGCAGTTCTTC; CDR3: CASSPSGGGSRNEQFF; size: medium-sized; D: TRBD2; J: TRBJ2-1; V: TRBV16
DNA: TGCGCCAGCAGCTTAGATGGCCCGAAGCCGTTGGGGGGAAGTATTCCCTACGAGCAGTACTTC; CDR3: CASSLDGPKPLGGSIPYEQYF; size: -; D: -; J: TRBJ2-7; V: TRBV5-1
DNA: TGCAGCGGCAGGACTAGCGGGGGGGAATACAATGAGCAGTTCTTC; CDR3: CSGRTSGGEYNEQFF; size: few; D: TRBD2; J: TRBJ2-1; V: TRBV29-1
DNA: TGTGCCAGCAGCTCTCCTTTTACGAACACCGGGGAGCTGTTTTTT; CDR3: CASSSPFTNTGELFF; size: -; D: -; J: TRBJ2-2; V: TRBV7-3
DNA: TGTGCCAGCAGTTCACCCGGGACAGGCCTAAACTATGGCTACACCTTC; CDR3: CASSSPGTGLNYGYTF; size: -; D: TRBD1; J: TRBJ1-2; V: TRBV28
DNA: TGTGCCAGCAGTTTACCCGGAACTAGCGGCCGCGAGCAGTACTTC; CDR3: CASSLPGTSGREQYF; size: -; D: TRBD2; J: TRBJ2-7; V: TRBV28
DNA: TGTGCCAGCAGTGCAGGGTTGGGATACGAGCAGTACTTC; CDR3: CASSAGLGYEQYF; size: -; D: -; J: TRBJ2-7; V: TRBV2
DNA: TGTGCCTGGAGTGTACCCCGGACAGGGATGGCTAATGAAAAACTGTTTTTT; CDR3: CAWSVPRTGMANEKLFF; size: once; D: TRBD1; J: TRBJ1-4; V: TRBV30
DNA: TGTGCCAGCAGTGCTGGACACTACAATGAGCAGTTCTTC; CDR3: CASSAGHYNEQFF; size: -; D: -; J: TRBJ2-1; V: TRBV6-1
DNA: TGTGCCAGCAGCTTTAGCGGGGGGGCCGGGAAGACCCAGTACTTC; CDR3: CASSFSGGAGKTQYF; size: -; D: TRBD2; J: TRBJ2-5; V: TRBV5-4
DNA: TGTGCCAGTGGTGTGGGGACAGGGGGAGGCTACGAGCAGTACTTC; CDR3: CASGVGTGGGYEQYF; size: -; D: TRBD1; J: TRBJ2-7; V: TRBV19
DNA: TGTGCCTCACTGCGGACAGGGGCACACGAGCAGTACTTC; CDR3: CASLRTGAHEQYF; size: few; D: TRBD1; J: TRBJ2-7; V: TRBV6-1
DNA: TGTGCCAGCAGTGAATATAACAGGGAGCCAGATACGCAGTATTTT; CDR3: CASSEYNREPDTQYF; size: -; D: -; J: TRBJ2-3; V: TRBV6-1
DNA: TGTGCCAGCAGTTTGGGGCAGGGGGCCGGTGGCTACACCTTC; CDR3: CASSLGQGAGGYTF; size: -; D: TRBD1; J: TRBJ1-2; V: TRBV28
DNA: TGTGCCAGCAGTTACCAGGGGGCGGCAACTAATGAAAAACTGTTTTTT; CDR3: CASSYQGAATNEKLFF; size: -; D: TRBD1; J: TRBJ1-4; V: TRBV6-6
DNA: TGTGCCAGCAGTTTCTCCGACAGGGGGAACACTGAAGCTTTCTTT; CDR3: CASSFSDRGNTEAFF; size: -; D: TRBD1; J: TRBJ1-1; V: TRBV28
DNA: TGTGCCAGCAGCCAGGACAGGGCAACCTTCTATGCCTACACCTTC; CDR3: CASSQDRATFYAYTF; size: -; D: TRBD1; J: TRBJ1-2; V: TRBV5-5
DNA: TGTGCCAGCAGCAATACCGAGGGGGTGGCAGATACGCAGTATTTT; CDR3: CASSNTEGVADTQYF; size: -; D: -; J: TRBJ2-3; V: TRBV7-6